Below are 23 T cell receptor beta chains sequenced from a single sample in a study of Graves' ophthalmopathy and Graves' hyperthyroidism. Amplified TCR beta CDR3 regions were obtained using RNA transcripts as template. HTBI primers were used in a first-round RT-PCR, which preceded a second-round multiplex PCR. TCRdb reprocessed the multiplex PCR reads with MiXCR, giving one entry per CDR3 protein. The repertoire consists of 200,000 to 300,000 distinct CDR3 sequences, with about 47% occurring once and the leading ten covering about 45%. The source material was peripheral blood. These receptors came from an adult man with Graves' ophthalmopathy.

The CDR3 sequence is CASGSTLGSTNEKLFF. In nucleotides, the CDR3 is TGTGCTAGTGGCTCGACCTTAGGGTCAACTAATGAAAAACTGTTTTTT. The chain combines TRBV12-5 with TRBJ1-4; D call uncertain. Germline assignment: CDR1 LGHNT and CDR2 FRNRAP. V lost 6 bases and J lost 0, with 14 bases in between. The CDR3 has 16 amino acids. The full variable domain, rest sourced from reference TRBV12-5 and TRBJ1-4, is DARVTQTPRHKVTEMGQEVTMRCQPILGHNTVFWYRQTMMQGLELLAYFRNRAPLDDSGMPKDRFSAEMPDATLATLKIQPSEPRDSAVYFCASGSTLGSTNEKLFFGSGTQLSVL.

V usage is TRBV29-1 and J usage is TRBJ2-2, with D uncertain. Trimming left V 5 bases short and J 4 bases short, with 11 bases between. Germline CDR1 reads SQVTM; CDR2 reads ANQGSEA. The CDR3 is 13 amino acids. In nucleotides, the CDR3 is TGCAGCGTTTCATTGCTATCCACCGGGGAGCTGTTTTTT. This encodes CSVSLLSTGELFF.

This clonotype was found a few times. This chain links TRBV2 with TRBJ2-6, with D perhaps TRBD1 (5 bases). The CDR3 extends over 16 amino acids. Germline V gene lookup returns CDR1 SNHLY and CDR2 FYNNEI. Trimming cost V 4 bases and J 4 bases, with 14 bases left between them. The CDR3: CASSVGRARGANVLTF. CDR3 sequence (DNA): TGTGCCAGCAGTGTAGGCAGGGCGAGGGGGGCCAACGTCCTGACTTTC.

J is TRBJ1-4 and V is TRBV7-2; D remains ambiguous. With 6 bases removed from V and 7 bases from J, the gap between germline ends came to 12 bases. The CDR3 is 13 amino acids. From germline, CDR1 is SGHTA and CDR2 FQGNSA. The CDR3 here is CASRDGLVEKLFF. The CDR3 DNA follows: TGTGCCAGCAGAGACGGACTCGTTGAAAAACTGTTTTTT.

J is TRBJ2-1 and V is TRBV29-1; D may be TRBD2 (7 bases). V was pared by 4 bases and J by 6 bases, with 19 bases between. Germline lookup yields CDR1 SQVTM and CDR2 ANQGSEA. This CDR3 contains 15 residues. The DNA of the CDR3 is TGCAGCGTTGGCCGTGACAGGAAGCGGGGCAATGAGCAGTTCTTC. Its protein is CSVGRDRKRGNEQFF.

This chain uses TRBV10-3 with TRBJ2-5; possible D gene TRBD2, 6 bases. The germline V gene encodes CDR1 ENHRY and CDR2 SYGVKD. Trimming left V 5 bases short and J 2 bases short, with 15 bases between. The CDR3 has 15 amino acids. The CDR3 DNA reads as TGTGCCATCAGTCAAACGGCGGGGAGGCAAGAGACCCAGTACTTC. Amino acid sequence: CAISQTAGRQETQYF.

A word on this clonotype: This may stem from a read error, because a much larger clone lies one nucleotide away. The V call is TRBV10-3, the J call TRBJ2-7, with 7 bases fitting TRBD2. Germline lookup yields CDR1 ENHRY and CDR2 SYGVKD. CDR3 length: 12 amino acids. V shed 6 bases and J 6 bases; nucleotides not matched to a gene: 5. The CDR3, as DNA: TGTGCCATCAGAGATGGGGGGGGCGAGCAGTACTTC. This sequence encodes CAIRDGGGEQYF.

This clonotype was counted only a few times. J is TRBJ1-2 and V is TRBV6-2 or TRBV6-3, with 8 bases fitting TRBD1. Trimming cost V 5 bases and J 4 bases; bases outside gene matches: 12. The germline CDR1 and CDR2 sequences are MNHEY and SVGEGT. CDR3 length: 16 amino acids. CDR3 residues: CASSPNLDRASYGYTF. Here the CDR3 DNA reads TGTGCCAGCAGTCCGAATTTGGACAGGGCTAGCTATGGCTACACCTTC.

Comments on this clonotype: At one end the junction does not follow the germline gene, possibly because of a read error. The chain couples TRBV24-1 to TRBJ1-5; tentatively, D is TRBD1 (6 bases). CDR3 length equals 15 residues. Germline CDR1 KGHDR, CDR2 SFDVKD. The CDR3 here is CASSQATGSNQPQHF. The CDR3 DNA sequence: TGCGCCAGCAGCCAAGCCACAGGGAGCAATCAGCCCCAGCATTTT.

CDR3 residues: CASSDPRTHGNTIYF. The CDR3 bases are TGCGCCAGCAGTGATCCTAGGACCCACGGAAACACCATATATTTT. This chain links TRBV10-1 with TRBJ1-3; no firm D call. The CDR3 loop spans 15 amino acids. Germline assignment: CDR1 WNHNN and CDR2 SYGVQD (reference sequence). The ends were cut back, 3 bases at V and 4 bases at J, with 13 bases in the middle.

On this clonotype itself: The junction departs from the called germline gene at one end, perhaps through a read error. The CDR3 sequence is CASSLTGSEQYF. The CDR3, as DNA: TGTGCCAGCAGTCTGACGGGCTCCGAGCAGTACTTC. V and J are TRBV10-3 and TRBJ2-7, with D uncertain. This CDR3 has 12 residues. Per the germline V gene, CDR1 is ENHRY and CDR2 is SYGVKD.

As for this clonotype: An end of the junction does not agree with germline; a read error may underlie this. This chain links TRBV5-1 with TRBJ1-2; D is uncertain. The CDR3 runs to 15 residues. From germline, CDR1 is SGHRS and CDR2 YFSETQ. CDR3 DNA: TGCGCCAGCAGCTTCCAAGACATGGGTGGCTATGGCTACACTTTC. Residues: CASSFQDMGGYGYTF.

Note on this clonotype: Its ends do not fully match the called genes, so a read error is possible. This chain uses TRBV7-9 with TRBJ2-7; 7 bases map to TRBD2. The CDR3 is 13 amino acids. The germline V gene has CDR1 SEHNR and CDR2 FQNEAQ (reference sequence). CDR3 region: CASSLERDYQQYF. CDR3 DNA: TGTGCCAGCAGCTTAGAGCGGGACTACCAGCAGTACTTC.

This clonotype was seen more than once but under ten times. The DNA for the CDR3 is TGTGCCAGCAGTTCCGACAGGGAAGGGATGAACACTGAAGCTTTCTTT. This codes for CASSSDREGMNTEAFF. The V and J genes are TRBV9 and TRBJ1-1; 7 nucleotides align to TRBD1. The germline gives CDR1 SGDLS, CDR2 YYNGEE. The CDR3 consists of 16 residues. Trimming took 5 bases from V and 0 from J; bases not matched to a gene: 10.

This clonotype was observed a few times. The chain combines TRBV2 with TRBJ1-1, with D unresolved. The germline gives CDR1 SNHLY, CDR2 FYNNEI. V dropped 3 bases and J dropped 6 bases, with 11 bases sitting between them. The CDR3 has 13 residues. As DNA, the CDR3 is TGTGCCAGCAGTGAGGGGAGACGGTCTGAAGCTTTCTTT. This translates into CASSEGRRSEAFF.

The chain employs TRBV13 and TRBJ2-7, with D tentatively TRBD1 (5 bases). This CDR3 is built from 13 residues. Germline V gene data show CDR1 as PRHDT and CDR2 as FYEKMQ (reference sequence). Trimming removed 7 bases at V and 2 bases at J, with 12 bases between. The CDR3 is CASTLTGTYEQYF. CDR3 DNA sequence: TGTGCCAGCACCCTAACAGGAACCTACGAGCAGTACTTC.

The chain uses TRBV6-5 and TRBJ2-7, with D tentatively TRBD1 or TRBD2 (5 bases each). V was shortened by 7 bases and J by 0 bases, with 16 bases between the two germline ends. There are 15 residues in the CDR3. Germline loops: CDR1 MNHEY, CDR2 SVGAGI. Here the CDR3 reads CASTPVGDLSYEQYF. CDR3 nucleotide sequence: TGTGCCAGCACCCCGGTGGGGGACCTCTCCTACGAGCAGTACTTC.

J is TRBJ2-6 and V is TRBV24-1; TRBD1 matches at 7 bases. Losses at the gene ends were 7 bases for V and 2 bases for J; bases not matched to a gene: 7. Germline V CDR1 and CDR2: KGHDR, SFDVKD. The CDR3 sequence is 16 residues long. For the CDR3, the DNA is TGTGCCACCAGCGTTGTCGGGACAGCTGGGGCCAACGTCCTGACTTTC. Its protein product is CATSVVGTAGANVLTF.

With regard to this clonotype: Germline is not matched at one junction end, which may reflect a read error. This chain links TRBV9 with TRBJ2-7, with TRBD2 identical over 8 bases. Germline CDR1 is SGDLS and CDR2 is YYNGEE. This CDR3 spans 14 amino acids. The CDR3 sequence: CASSAGLASYEQYF. The CDR3, as DNA: TGCGCCAGCAGCGCCGGACTAGCCTCCTACGAGCAGTACTTC. The whole variable domain, remainder taken from reference TRBV9 and TRBJ2-7, is DSGVTQTPKHLITATGQRVTLRCSPRSGDLSVYWYQQSLDQGLQFLIQYYNGEERAKGNILERFSAQQFPDLHSELNLSSLELGDSALYFCASSAGLASYEQYFGPGTRLTVT.

The chain couples TRBV14 to TRBJ1-1; the match to TRBD1 covers 9 bases. Losses at the gene ends were 4 bases for V and 4 bases for J; bases not matched to a gene: 10. CDR3 size: 16 residues. CDR1 and CDR2 from the germline V gene are SGHDN and FVKESK. CDR3 coding DNA: TGTGCCAGCAGCCCCGCCGGGACAGGGTTTGTCACTGAAGCTTTCTTT. Residues: CASSPAGTGFVTEAFF.

In its sample, this clonotype was seen once. The chain uses TRBV5-4 and TRBJ2-7; TRBD2 aligns across 8 bases. Looked up from germline, CDR1 is SGHNT and CDR2 is YYREEE (reference sequence). J was trimmed by 2 bases and V by 4 bases; bases with no gene match: 11. CDR3 length: 16 amino acids. The CDR3 region is CASSPGGGGRTYEQYF. The CDR3 DNA reads as TGTGCCAGCAGCCCCGGAGGCGGGGGGAGGACCTACGAGCAGTACTTC.

The chain has TRBV7-9 and TRBJ2-1; a weak D match, TRBD2 (5 bases). Germline lookup yields CDR1 SEHNR and CDR2 FQNEAQ (reference sequence). The V end lost 8 bases, the J end lost 0 bases, and 11 bases lay between the germline ends. This CDR3 region has 14 residues. CDR3 sequence (DNA): TGTGCCAGCCAAGAGGGTGGCTCCTACAATGAGCAGTTCTTC. It translates to CASQEGGSYNEQFF.

The chain links TRBV20-1 to TRBJ1-1; D is perhaps TRBD1 (6 bases). Germline CDR1 reads DFQATT; CDR2 reads SNEGSKA (reference sequence). The CDR3 contains 11 residues. Trimming left V 6 bases short and J 7 bases short, with 12 bases between. The CDR3 DNA reads as TGCAGTGCAAGCGGACAGTATGAAGCTTTCTTT. Its translation: CSASGQYEAFF.